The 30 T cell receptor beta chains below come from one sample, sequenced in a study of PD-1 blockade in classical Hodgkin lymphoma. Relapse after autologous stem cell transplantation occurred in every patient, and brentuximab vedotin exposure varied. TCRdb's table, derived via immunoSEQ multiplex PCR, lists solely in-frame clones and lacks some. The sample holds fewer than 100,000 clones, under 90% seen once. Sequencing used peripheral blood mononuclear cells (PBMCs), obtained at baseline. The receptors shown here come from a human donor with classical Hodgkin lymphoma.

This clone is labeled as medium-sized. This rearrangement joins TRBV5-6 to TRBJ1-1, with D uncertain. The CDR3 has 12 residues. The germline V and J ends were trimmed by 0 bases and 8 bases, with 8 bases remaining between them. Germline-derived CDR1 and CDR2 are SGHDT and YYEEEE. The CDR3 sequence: CASSLVGMEAFF. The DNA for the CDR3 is TGTGCCAGCAGCTTGGTAGGGATGGAAGCTTTCTTT.

The CDR3 loop is CASSPLFGGTQETQYF. The CDR3 coding sequence is TGTGCCAGCAGCCCCTTATTCGGGGGGACCCAAGAGACCCAGTACTTC. This chain links TRBV7-9 with TRBJ2-5; TRBD2 matches 7 bases. CDR1 SEHNR and CDR2 FQNEAQ come from the germline V gene (reference sequence). J gave up 1 base and V 5 bases, and 10 bases lay outside the gene matches. The CDR3 loop spans 16 amino acids.

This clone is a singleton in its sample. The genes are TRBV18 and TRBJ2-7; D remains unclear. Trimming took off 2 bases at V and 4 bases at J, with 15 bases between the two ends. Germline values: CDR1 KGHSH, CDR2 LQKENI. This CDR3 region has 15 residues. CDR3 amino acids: CASSPTSHESYEQYF. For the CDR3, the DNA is TGTGCCAGCTCACCAACCAGCCATGAGAGTTACGAGCAGTACTTC.

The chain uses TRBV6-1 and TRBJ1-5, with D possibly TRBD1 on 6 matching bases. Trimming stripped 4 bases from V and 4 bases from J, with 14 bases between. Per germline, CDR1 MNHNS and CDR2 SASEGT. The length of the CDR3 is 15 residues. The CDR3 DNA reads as TGTGCCAGCAGTGCCGACCGAAGGGGGAATCAGCCCCAGCATTTT. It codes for CASSADRRGNQPQHF.

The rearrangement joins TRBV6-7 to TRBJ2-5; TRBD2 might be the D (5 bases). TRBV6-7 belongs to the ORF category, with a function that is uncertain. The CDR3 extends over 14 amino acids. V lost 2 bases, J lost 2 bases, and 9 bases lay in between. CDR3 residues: CASSYPGRQETQYF. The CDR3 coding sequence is TGTGCCAGCAGTTACCCGGGGAGACAAGAGACCCAGTACTTC.

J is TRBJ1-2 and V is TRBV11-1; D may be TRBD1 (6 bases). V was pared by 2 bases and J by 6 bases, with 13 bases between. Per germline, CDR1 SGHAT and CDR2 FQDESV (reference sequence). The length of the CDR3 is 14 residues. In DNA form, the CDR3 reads TGTGCCAGCAGCTTATCGGGGGCTACCCATGGCTACACCTTC. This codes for CASSLSGATHGYTF.

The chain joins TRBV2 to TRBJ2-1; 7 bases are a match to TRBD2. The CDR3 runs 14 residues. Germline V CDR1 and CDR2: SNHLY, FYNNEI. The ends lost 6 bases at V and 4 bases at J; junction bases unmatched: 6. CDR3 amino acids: CASRGGSAYNEQFF. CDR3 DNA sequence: TGTGCCAGCAGAGGCGGGAGCGCATACAATGAGCAGTTCTTC.

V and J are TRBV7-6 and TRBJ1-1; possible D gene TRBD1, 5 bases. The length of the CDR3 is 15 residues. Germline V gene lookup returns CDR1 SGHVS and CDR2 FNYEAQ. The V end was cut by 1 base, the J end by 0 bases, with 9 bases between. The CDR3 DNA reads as TGTGCCAGCAGCTTAGAAGCAGGGTTGAACACTGAAGCTTTCTTT. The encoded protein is CASSLEAGLNTEAFF.

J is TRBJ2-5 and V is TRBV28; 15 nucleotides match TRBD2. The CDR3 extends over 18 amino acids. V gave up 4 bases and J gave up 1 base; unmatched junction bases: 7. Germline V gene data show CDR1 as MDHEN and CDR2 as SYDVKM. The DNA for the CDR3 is TGTGCCAGCAGTTCGGGGACTAGCGGGAGGTGGACCCAAGAGACCCAGTACTTC. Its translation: CASSSGTSGRWTQETQYF.

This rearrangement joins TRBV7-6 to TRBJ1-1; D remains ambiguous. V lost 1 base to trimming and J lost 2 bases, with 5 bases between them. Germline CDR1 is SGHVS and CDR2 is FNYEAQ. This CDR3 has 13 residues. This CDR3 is CASSLDSNTEAFF. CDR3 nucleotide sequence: TGTGCCAGCAGCTTAGACAGTAACACTGAAGCTTTCTTT. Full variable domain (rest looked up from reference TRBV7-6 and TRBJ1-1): GAGVSQSPRYKVTKRGQDVALRCDPISGHVSLYWYRQALGQGPEFLTYFNYEAQQDKSGLPNDRFSAERPEGSISTLTIQRTEQRDSAMYRCASSLDSNTEAFFGQGTRLTVV.

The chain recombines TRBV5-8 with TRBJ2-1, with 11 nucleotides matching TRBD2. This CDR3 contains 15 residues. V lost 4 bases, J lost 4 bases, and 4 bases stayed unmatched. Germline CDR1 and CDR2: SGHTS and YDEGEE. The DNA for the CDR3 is TGTGCCAGCAGCCCTACTAGCGGGAGTTACAATGAGCAGTTCTTC. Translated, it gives CASSPTSGSYNEQFF. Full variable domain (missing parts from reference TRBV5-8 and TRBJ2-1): EAGVTQSPTHLIKTRGQQATLRCSPISGHTSVYWYQQALGLGLQFLLWYDEGEERNRGNFPPRFSGRQFPNYSSELNVNALELEDSALYLCASSPTSGSYNEQFFGPGTRLTVL.

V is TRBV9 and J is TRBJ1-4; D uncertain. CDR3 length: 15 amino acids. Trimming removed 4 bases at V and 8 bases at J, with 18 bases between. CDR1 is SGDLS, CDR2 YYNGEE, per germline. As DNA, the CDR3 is TGTGCCAGCAGCACCCAAAGAGGGCCCAGCGAAAAACTGTTTTTT. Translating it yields CASSTQRGPSEKLFF.

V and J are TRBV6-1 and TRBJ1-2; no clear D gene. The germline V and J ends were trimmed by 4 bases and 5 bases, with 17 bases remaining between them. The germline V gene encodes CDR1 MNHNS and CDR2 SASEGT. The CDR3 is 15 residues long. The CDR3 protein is CASSAKPDAVYGYTF. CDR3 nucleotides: TGTGCCAGCAGTGCCAAGCCTGACGCTGTATATGGCTACACCTTC.

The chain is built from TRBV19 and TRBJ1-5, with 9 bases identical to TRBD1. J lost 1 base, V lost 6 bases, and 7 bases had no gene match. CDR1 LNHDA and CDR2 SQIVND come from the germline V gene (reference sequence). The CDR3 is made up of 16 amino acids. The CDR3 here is CASSNRGQGSNQPQHF. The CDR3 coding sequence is TGTGCCAGTAGCAACAGGGGGCAGGGGAGCAATCAGCCCCAGCATTTT.

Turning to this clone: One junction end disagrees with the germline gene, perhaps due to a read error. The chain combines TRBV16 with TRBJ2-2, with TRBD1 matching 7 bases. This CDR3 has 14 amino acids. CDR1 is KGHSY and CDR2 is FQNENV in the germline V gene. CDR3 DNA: TGTGCCAGTATGAAGACAGGGAACCCCGGGGAGCTGTTTTTT. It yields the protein CASMKTGNPGELFF. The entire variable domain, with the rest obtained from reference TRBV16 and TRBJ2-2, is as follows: GEEVAQTPKHLVRGEGQKAKLYCAPIKGHSYVFWYQQVLKNEFKFLISFQNENVFDETGMPKERFSAKCLPNSPCSLEIQATKLEDSAVYFCASMKTGNPGELFFGEGSRLTVL.

The CDR3 is CASSLLAGVLDGYTF. In nucleotides, the CDR3 is TGTGCCAGCAGTTTGTTGGCAGGGGTTCTGGATGGCTACACCTTC. J is TRBJ1-2 and V is TRBV28; possibly TRBD1 for D (6 bases). This CDR3 has 15 residues. CDR1 is MDHEN and CDR2 is SYDVKM in the germline V gene. The V gene lost 3 bases and the J gene lost 6 bases, with 17 bases spanning the gap.

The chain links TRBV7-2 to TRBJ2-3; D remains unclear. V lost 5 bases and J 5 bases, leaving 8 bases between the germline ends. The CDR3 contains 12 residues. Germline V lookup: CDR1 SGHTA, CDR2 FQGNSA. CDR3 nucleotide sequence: TGTGCCAGCAGCCCCCCGGGAGATACGCAGTATTTT. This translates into CASSPPGDTQYF.

The CDR3 loop is CAAGPAEGREQYF. The CDR3 nucleotides read TGCGCAGCAGGACCGGCGGAGGGAAGAGAGCAGTACTTC. The genes are TRBV4-3 and TRBJ2-7; a possible D gene is TRBD2 (6 bases). CDR1 and CDR2 (germline): LGHNA, YSLEER. The CDR3 is 13 amino acids.

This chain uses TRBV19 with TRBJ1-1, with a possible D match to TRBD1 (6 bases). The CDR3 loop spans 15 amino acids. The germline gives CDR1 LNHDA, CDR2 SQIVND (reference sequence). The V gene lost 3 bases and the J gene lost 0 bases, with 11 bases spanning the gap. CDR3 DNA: TGTGCCAGTAGTATTGAAGGGGGTATGAACACTGAAGCTTTCTTT. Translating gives CASSIEGGMNTEAFF.

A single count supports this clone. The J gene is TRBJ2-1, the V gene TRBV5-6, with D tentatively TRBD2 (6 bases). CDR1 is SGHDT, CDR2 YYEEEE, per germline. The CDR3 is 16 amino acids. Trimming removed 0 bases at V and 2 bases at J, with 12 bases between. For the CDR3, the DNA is TGTGCCAGCAGCTTGGGAGTCGGGGGAGCCTACAATGAGCAGTTCTTC. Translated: CASSLGVGGAYNEQFF.

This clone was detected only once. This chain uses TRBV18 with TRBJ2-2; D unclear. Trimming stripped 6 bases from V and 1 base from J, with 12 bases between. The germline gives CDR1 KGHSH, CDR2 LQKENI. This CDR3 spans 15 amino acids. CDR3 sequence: CASSQNQRNTGELFF. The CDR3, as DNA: TGTGCCAGCTCTCAAAATCAGAGGAACACCGGGGAGCTGTTTTTT.

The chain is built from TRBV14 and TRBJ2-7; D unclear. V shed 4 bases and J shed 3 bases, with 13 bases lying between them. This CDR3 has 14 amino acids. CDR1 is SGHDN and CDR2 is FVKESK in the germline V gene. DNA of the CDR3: TGTGCCAGCAGCCTTGACGGACGTCGCTACGAGCAGTACTTC. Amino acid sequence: CASSLDGRRYEQYF.

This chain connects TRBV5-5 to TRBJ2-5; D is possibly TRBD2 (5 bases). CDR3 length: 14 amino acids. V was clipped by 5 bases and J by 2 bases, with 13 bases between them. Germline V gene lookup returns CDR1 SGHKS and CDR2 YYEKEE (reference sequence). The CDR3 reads CASSFRTLQETQYF. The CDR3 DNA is TGTGCCAGCAGTTTCAGGACTCTGCAAGAGACCCAGTACTTC. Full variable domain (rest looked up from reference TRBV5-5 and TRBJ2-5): DAGVTQSPTHLIKTRGQQVTLRCSPISGHKSVSWYQQVLGQGPQFIFQYYEKEERGRGNFPDRFSARQFPNYSSELNVNALLLGDSALYLCASSFRTLQETQYFGPGTRLLVL.

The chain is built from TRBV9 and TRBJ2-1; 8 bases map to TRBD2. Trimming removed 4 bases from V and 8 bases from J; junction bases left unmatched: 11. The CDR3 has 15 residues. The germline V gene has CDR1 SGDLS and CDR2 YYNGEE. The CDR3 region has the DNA TGTGCCAGCAGCCCCCGGGGGGGCCCTCTATATGAGCAGTTCTTC. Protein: CASSPRGGPLYEQFF.

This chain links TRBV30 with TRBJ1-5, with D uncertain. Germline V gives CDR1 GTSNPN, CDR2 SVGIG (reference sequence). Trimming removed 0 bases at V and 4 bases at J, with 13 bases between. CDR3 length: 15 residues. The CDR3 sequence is CAWSVSGFANQPQHF. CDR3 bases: TGTGCCTGGAGTGTTTCGGGGTTCGCGAATCAGCCCCAGCATTTT.

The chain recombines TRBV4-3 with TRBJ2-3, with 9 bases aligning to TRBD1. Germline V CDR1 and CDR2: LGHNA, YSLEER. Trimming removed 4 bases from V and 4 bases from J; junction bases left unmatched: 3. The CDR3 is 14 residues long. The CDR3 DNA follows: TGCGCCAGCAGCCGGACAGGGGAGGCAGATACGCAGTATTTT. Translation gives CASSRTGEADTQYF.

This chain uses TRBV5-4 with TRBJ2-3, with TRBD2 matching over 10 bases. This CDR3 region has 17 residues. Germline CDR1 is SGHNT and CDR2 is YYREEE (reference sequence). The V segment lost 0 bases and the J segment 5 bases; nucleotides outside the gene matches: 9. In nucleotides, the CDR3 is TGTGCCAGCAGCTTGGATCCCCTAGCGGGAGCGGGAGATACGCAGTATTTT. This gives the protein CASSLDPLAGAGDTQYF.

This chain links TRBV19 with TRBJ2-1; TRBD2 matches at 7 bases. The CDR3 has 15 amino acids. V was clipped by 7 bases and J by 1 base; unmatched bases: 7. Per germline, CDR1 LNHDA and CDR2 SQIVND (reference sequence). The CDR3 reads CASKVGGSSYNEQFF. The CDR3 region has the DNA TGTGCCAGTAAGGTGGGAGGGTCTTCCTACAATGAGCAGTTCTTC.

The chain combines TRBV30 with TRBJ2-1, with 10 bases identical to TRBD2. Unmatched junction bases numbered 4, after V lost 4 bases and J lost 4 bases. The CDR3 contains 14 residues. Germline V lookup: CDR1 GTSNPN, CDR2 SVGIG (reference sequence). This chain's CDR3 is CAWTGTSAYNEQFF. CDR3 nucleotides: TGTGCCTGGACCGGGACTAGCGCTTACAATGAGCAGTTCTTC.

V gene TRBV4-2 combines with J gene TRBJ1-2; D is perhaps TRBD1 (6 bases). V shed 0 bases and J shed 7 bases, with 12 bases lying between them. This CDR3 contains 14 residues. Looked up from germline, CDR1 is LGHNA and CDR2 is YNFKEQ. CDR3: CASSQDRGVGGYTF. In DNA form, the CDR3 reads TGTGCCAGCAGCCAAGATAGGGGGGTCGGTGGCTACACCTTC.